This T cell receptor beta chain was found in a study of blood T cells in healthy people across ages. The study, taken as a whole, reports: PBMCs went unsorted, and a conclusive naive versus antigen-experienced comparison was therefore prevented. Diversity of TCR beta correlated strongly with naive T cell percentage.

Comments on this clonotype: As yet, its antigen is unknown.

V dropped 8 bases and J dropped 3; count of bases not matched to a gene: 10. Germline CDR1 and CDR2: MNHNS and SASEGT. This CDR3 comprises 16 residues. Peripheral blood samples of around 9.8 milliliters were drawn from each donor. Using a J-beta primer mix together with a sample-barcoded 5' primer, a second PCR was run for 7 to 11 cycles. TCRdb re-called the 5' RACE reads through MiXCR, storing one row per CDR3 protein. This table has fewer than 1.5 million distinct CDR3 sequences, approximately 38% appearing once. The J gene is TRBJ2-2, the V gene TRBV6-1; TRBD1 matches 9 bases. The sequence was obtained from a woman younger than 30 in good health. Sequenced sample: blood. The CDR3 loop reads CASGVRTGVHTGELFF. DNA of the CDR3: TGTGCCAGCGGGGTTCGGACAGGGGTTCACACCGGGGAGCTGTTTTTT.